This T cell receptor beta chain was recovered during a study of control samples from healthy donors and cancer patients. CDR3 size: 14 residues. Germline lookup yields CDR1 MDHEN and CDR2 SYDVKM. V lost 1 base and J 2 bases, leaving 8 bases between the germline ends. The repertoire was sequenced with immunoSEQ multiplex PCR; TCRdb's copy has only in-frame clones and lacks some. The sample shows about 230,000 clones, around 79% of them seen only once. This sequence was found in a woman aged 55-69 years with lung cancer. The source material was PBMCs. The rearrangement links TRBV28 to TRBJ2-5; D is undetermined. Here the CDR3 DNA reads TGTGCCAGCAGTTTATCGGCAGGACAAGAGACCCAGTACTTC. Residues: CASSLSAGQETQYF.